Listed below are T cell receptor beta chains from one sample, sequenced in a study of PD-L1 blockade in urothelial cancer. Libraries were prepared by immunoSEQ multiplex PCR; TCRdb keeps only in-frame clonotypes and omits some of them. This sample has about 91,000 clones, with roughly 83% found just once. The sequencing used PBMCs, collected around atezolizumab (anti-PD-L1) treatment. The receptors originated from a man between 65 and 79 years old with urothelial cancer. Each CDR3 is given with its conserved first and last residue. Each record gives: CDR3 protein, CDR3 DNA, D gene, clone size, J gene, V gene. The D gene is left open where the match is weak. Not all rows give a size; the values are once, few, many and, for expanded clones, a class.

CDR3: CASNTRGNYGYTF
DNA: TGTGCCAGTAATACGAGGGGGAACTATGGCTACACCTTC
D: .
size: .
J: TRBJ1-2
V: TRBV19

CDR3: CASSANRRQTHQPQHF
DNA: TGTGCCAGCAGCGCCAATCGCCGACAGACCCATCAGCCCCAGCATTTT
D: .
size: .
J: TRBJ1-5
V: TRBV25-1

CDR3: CASSTPGGLQHF
DNA: TGTGCCAGCAGCACCCCAGGGGGCCTCCAGCATTTT
D: .
size: .
J: TRBJ1-5
V: TRBV21-1

CDR3: CASSLGGGKSYEQYF
DNA: TGTGCCAGCAGTTTAGGGGGGGGGAAGTCGTACGAGCAGTACTTC
D: TRBD2
size: .
J: TRBJ2-7
V: TRBV27

CDR3: CASSQRETGSSYEQYF
DNA: TGCGCCAGCAGCCAGCGGGAGACGGGGAGCTCCTACGAGCAGTACTTC
D: TRBD2
size: .
J: TRBJ2-7
V: TRBV4-1

CDR3: CASSQDGGGGSYEQYF
DNA: TGTGCCAGCAGCCAAGATGGGGGGGGCGGCTCCTACGAGCAGTACTTC
D: .
size: .
J: TRBJ2-7
V: TRBV4-2

CDR3: CASTLADTQYF
DNA: TGTGCCAGTACTCTCGCAGATACGCAGTATTTT
D: .
size: .
J: TRBJ2-3
V: TRBV19

CDR3: CASSLGHRGDRTEAFF
DNA: TGTGCCAGCAGCTTAGGACACAGGGGAGATAGAACTGAAGCTTTCTTT
D: TRBD1
size: .
J: TRBJ1-1
V: TRBV11-3

CDR3: CASGTGSYGYTF
DNA: TGTGCCAGCGGGACAGGTTCCTATGGCTACACCTTC
D: TRBD1
size: few
J: TRBJ1-2
V: TRBV5-6

CDR3: CASSSRLAGVADTQYF
DNA: TGTGCCAGCAGCTCGAGACTAGCGGGAGTGGCAGATACGCAGTATTTT
D: TRBD2
size: .
J: TRBJ2-3
V: TRBV7-2

CDR3: CASKANGAHSTDTQYF
DNA: TGCGCCAGCAAGGCTAATGGGGCACACAGCACAGATACGCAGTATTTT
D: .
size: few
J: TRBJ2-3
V: TRBV5-1

CDR3: CASSERGQGERNEQFF
DNA: TGTGCCAGCAGTGAGAGAGGGCAGGGGGAGCGCAATGAGCAGTTCTTC
D: TRBD1
size: .
J: TRBJ2-1
V: TRBV6-4

CDR3: CASSDSGRYEQYF
DNA: TGCGCCAGCAGCGATAGCGGGAGGTACGAGCAGTACTTC
D: TRBD2
size: .
J: TRBJ2-7
V: TRBV4-1

CDR3: CASRVYKDSPEAFF
DNA: TGTGCCAGCAGAGTTTATAAGGACAGCCCTGAAGCTTTCTTT
D: .
size: .
J: TRBJ1-1
V: TRBV27

CDR3: CSGYDSLYGYTF
DNA: TGCAGTGGGTATGACAGCCTCTATGGCTACACCTTC
D: .
size: .
J: TRBJ1-2
V: TRBV29-1

CDR3: CASSLGHRGLGAKNIQYF
DNA: TGTGCCAGCAGCTTAGGGCACAGGGGGCTCGGGGCCAAAAACATTCAGTACTTC
D: TRBD1
size: .
J: TRBJ2-4
V: TRBV13

CDR3: CASSLDRGTDGYTF
DNA: TGTGCCAGCAGCTTAGATCGGGGGACGGATGGCTACACCTTC
D: .
size: .
J: TRBJ1-2
V: TRBV7-8

CDR3: CSVGGQGYGYTF
DNA: TGCAGCGTTGGGGGACAGGGGTATGGCTACACCTTC
D: TRBD1
size: .
J: TRBJ1-2
V: TRBV29-1

CDR3: CASSTNRGNEQFF
DNA: TGCGCCAGCAGTACTAACAGGGGCAATGAGCAGTTCTTC
D: TRBD1
size: .
J: TRBJ2-1
V: TRBV10-2

CDR3: CASGGGSTDTQYF
DNA: TGCGCCAGCGGGGGGGGAAGCACAGATACGCAGTATTTT
D: TRBD2
size: .
J: TRBJ2-3
V: TRBV5-1

CDR3: CASSLTGYNEKLFF
DNA: TGTGCCAGCAGCTTGACAGGTTATAATGAAAAACTGTTTTTT
D: .
size: .
J: TRBJ1-4
V: TRBV7-2

CDR3: CASSLFPGTYEQYF
DNA: TGTGCCAGCAGCTTGTTTCCAGGGACCTACGAGCAGTACTTC
D: .
size: .
J: TRBJ2-7
V: TRBV11-3

CDR3: CAWTPSGKSREALETQYF
DNA: TGTGCCTGGACTCCTAGCGGGAAAAGTAGGGAGGCCTTAGAGACCCAGTACTTC
D: TRBD2
size: .
J: TRBJ2-5
V: TRBV30

CDR3: CASSTDDRALSGANVLTF
DNA: TGTGCCAGCAGCACCGATGACAGGGCCCTCTCTGGGGCCAACGTCCTGACTTTC
D: TRBD1
size: once
J: TRBJ2-6
V: TRBV5-4

CDR3: CASRNSAGGSSYEQYF
DNA: TGTGCCAGCAGAAATTCGGCGGGCGGGAGCTCCTACGAGCAGTACTTC
D: TRBD2
size: .
J: TRBJ2-7
V: TRBV7-9

CDR3: CSARTDNTIYF
DNA: TGCAGTGCAAGGACAGATAACACCATATATTTT
D: .
size: .
J: TRBJ1-3
V: TRBV20-1

CDR3: CAWSTDRIVYTF
DNA: TGTGCCTGGAGCACCGACAGAATAGTATACACCTTC
D: .
size: .
J: TRBJ1-2
V: TRBV30

CDR3: CASSFGTSGDGTQYF
DNA: TGTGCCAGCAGCTTCGGGACTAGCGGGGACGGGACCCAGTACTTC
D: TRBD2
size: .
J: TRBJ2-5
V: TRBV7-2

CDR3: CALIRRDQEHEQFF
DNA: TGTGCCTTAATTAGGCGGGACCAGGAGCATGAGCAGTTCTTC
D: .
size: .
J: TRBJ2-1
V: TRBV30